The 8 T cell receptor beta chains below come from one sample, sequenced in a study of CXCR3-negative and CXCR3-positive naive CD8 T cells. The libraries of TRB cDNA were prepared using 5' RACE with UMI labels. TCRdb re-called the 5' RACE reads; every CDR3 protein appears as one record, without DNA. The sample includes 130,000 or so distinct CDR3 sequences. The material sequenced was naive CXCR3- CD8+ T cells from blood. Subset reported: CD45RO-CCR7+CD27+CD95- naive CD8+ T cells lacking CXCR3 (TNR3-). The receptors derive from a human donor in good health. Some clones in this sample may be carry-over from other donors' samples.

V is TRBV29-1 and J is TRBJ2-2; TCRdb's D call of TRBD2 is untestable without DNA. The CDR3 has 15 amino acids. Germline CDR1 reads SQVTM; CDR2 reads ANQGSEA. The CDR3 reads CSVAGGTSATGELFF.

The chain recombines TRBV12-3 or TRBV12-4 with TRBJ2-7; TCRdb picks TRBD1, but there is no DNA to check that call. The length of the CDR3 is 13 residues. CDR3 sequence: CASRKGQGYEQYF.

The V call is TRBV7-9, the J call TRBJ2-1; TCRdb picks TRBD2, but there is no DNA to check that call. The CDR3 is 14 amino acids. Germline loops: CDR1 SEHNR, CDR2 FQNEAQ (reference sequence). CDR3 loop: CASSLGASSGGEFF.

The chain has TRBV28 and TRBJ2-7; lacking DNA, the TRBD1 call made by TCRdb goes unchecked. The V gene's germline CDR1 is MDHEN and CDR2 SYDVKM. The CDR3 sequence is 15 residues long. CDR3: CAVSSGQGLNYEQYF. Combining the CDR3 with reference TRBV28 and TRBJ2-7 gives the whole variable domain DVKVTQSSRYLVKRTGEKVFLECVQDMDHENMFWYRQDPGLGLRLIYFSYDVKMKEKGDIPEGYSVSREKKERFSLILESASTNQTSMYLCAVSSGQGLNYEQYFGPGTRLTVT.

J is TRBJ2-1 and V is TRBV11-3; TCRdb reports TRBD1, a call that lacks DNA to check it against. CDR3 length equals 14 residues. In germline, CDR1 is SGHNT, CDR2 YENEEA. CDR3 loop: CASSSDTGRNEQFF.

The V call is TRBV29-1, the J call TRBJ2-1; TCRdb selects TRBD1, and the lack of DNA leaves this call unchecked. Germline assignment: CDR1 SQVTM and CDR2 ANQGSEA. This CDR3 has 16 amino acids. The CDR3 loop is CSVVRAGTLSSDEQFF.

The rearrangement joins TRBV12-3 or TRBV12-4 to TRBJ2-2. The CDR3 sequence is 12 residues long. CDR3 in amino acids: CASSLLGGELFF.

The chain has TRBV24-1 and TRBJ2-1; with no DNA, the TCRdb D assignment of TRBD1 cannot be verified. From germline, CDR1 is KGHDR and CDR2 SFDVKD. This CDR3 is 15 amino acids long. The CDR3 loop reads CATSEKGQGFDEQFF.